A single sample gave rise to the 26 T cell receptor beta chains below, sequenced in a study of blood T cell repertoires in COVID-19. Data came from immunoSEQ multiplex PCR; TCRdb stores just in-frame clones and leaves some out. The data contain about 250,000 clones, 65% to 90% of them seen just once; the ten biggest clones take up approximately 5.1%. What was sequenced was peripheral blood. The receptors come from a man in his fifties or sixties with active or convalescent COVID-19.

This rearrangement joins TRBV7-9 to TRBJ1-4; 7 nucleotides agree with TRBD1. V lost 5 bases to trimming and J lost 7 bases; unmatched junction nucleotides: 10. Germline lookup yields CDR1 SEHNR and CDR2 FQNEAQ (reference sequence). The CDR3 sequence is 15 residues long. The CDR3 coding sequence is TGTGCCAGCAGCCAGCAGACAGGGTTGCGTGAAAAACTGTTTTTT. This translates into CASSQQTGLREKLFF.

This clone was counted between two and nine times. This rearrangement joins TRBV30 to TRBJ1-5, with a possible D match to TRBD1 (5 bases). Trimming removed 5 bases from V and 3 bases from J, with 17 bases in between. Germline V gene data show CDR1 as GTSNPN and CDR2 as SVGIG (reference sequence). CDR3 length: 15 residues. The CDR3 sequence is CAWSRESRANQPQHF. The CDR3 bases are TGTGCCTGGTCCCGGGAGAGCAGGGCCAATCAGCCCCAGCATTTT.

The genes are TRBV18 and TRBJ2-7; TRBD2 is a possible D gene (5 bases). V lost 3 bases, J lost 0 bases, and 12 bases lay in between. The germline gives CDR1 KGHSH, CDR2 LQKENI. The CDR3 covers 15 residues. The CDR3 DNA sequence: TGTGCCAGCTCACCGTCTGAGGGTAGCTCCTACGAGCAGTACTTC. Its translation: CASSPSEGSSYEQYF.

This clone was seen a single time. This chain uses TRBV24-1 with TRBJ1-2; 11 nucleotides align to TRBD1. This CDR3 has 15 residues. Per germline, CDR1 KGHDR and CDR2 SFDVKD. Trimming cost V 3 bases and J 7 bases; bases outside gene matches: 6. The CDR3 DNA sequence: TGTGCCACCAGTGATCCTGGACAGGGGGCTGGTGGCTACACCTTC. Amino acids: CATSDPGQGAGGYTF.

The chain joins TRBV6-6 to TRBJ1-1; D gene uncertain. The CDR3 has 12 amino acids. The V end was cut by 0 bases, the J end by 4 bases, with 3 bases between. Per the germline V gene, CDR1 is MNHNY and CDR2 is SVGAGI (reference sequence). CDR3 protein: CASSYSSTEAFF. The CDR3 bases are TGTGCCAGCAGTTACTCGAGCACTGAAGCTTTCTTT.

The chain joins TRBV19 to TRBJ2-3; 12 bases are shared with TRBD2. J gave up 3 bases and V 5 bases, and 3 bases lay outside the gene matches. The CDR3 is made up of 15 amino acids. From germline, CDR1 is LNHDA and CDR2 SQIVND (reference sequence). The CDR3 region is CASSATSGRTDTQYF. CDR3 nucleotides: TGTGCCAGTAGTGCGACTAGCGGGAGAACAGATACGCAGTATTTT.

The chain couples TRBV5-6 to TRBJ1-6; 7 nucleotides line up with TRBD1. Germline V lookup: CDR1 SGHDT, CDR2 YYEEEE. Unmatched junction bases numbered 8, after V lost 4 bases and J lost 10 bases. The CDR3 has 14 amino acids. CDR3 protein: CASSSATGYSPLHF. CDR3 sequence (DNA): TGTGCCAGCAGCAGTGCGACAGGGTACTCACCCCTCCACTTT.

The chain combines TRBV5-1 with TRBJ1-2, with D possibly matching TRBD1 (5 bases). The CDR3 loop spans 14 amino acids. Looked up from germline, CDR1 is SGHRS and CDR2 is YFSETQ. Trimming took 1 base from V and 6 from J, leaving 13 bases between them. CDR3 sequence reads: CASSLYGRVNGYTF. In DNA, the CDR3 is TGCGCCAGCAGCTTGTACGGCAGGGTAAATGGCTACACCTTC.

The V gene is TRBV5-4, the J gene TRBJ1-1; D unresolved. Germline CDR1 and CDR2: SGHNT and YYREEE (reference sequence). The CDR3 is 17 amino acids. With 4 bases removed from V and 1 base from J, the gap between germline ends came to 20 bases. CDR3 DNA: TGTGCCAGCAGCAACGGGATTGCTTTTGAGAAGAACACTGAAGCTTTCTTT. Protein product: CASSNGIAFEKNTEAFF.

The genes are TRBV9 and TRBJ2-5; possible D gene TRBD2, 6 bases. The CDR3 spans 15 residues. Germline V lookup: CDR1 SGDLS, CDR2 YYNGEE. The V end was cut by 4 bases, the J end by 4 bases, with 17 bases between. The CDR3 spells CASSQTGVAGETQYF. Written as DNA, the CDR3 is TGTGCCAGCAGCCAGACGGGGGTGGCTGGAGAGACCCAGTACTTC. Filled out from reference TRBV9 and TRBJ2-5, the complete variable domain reads DSGVTQTPKHLITATGQRVTLRCSPRSGDLSVYWYQQSLDQGLQFLIQYYNGEERAKGNILERFSAQQFPDLHSELNLSSLELGDSALYFCASSQTGVAGETQYFGPGTRLLVL.

The chain has TRBV5-6 and TRBJ1-2; 9 nucleotides agree with TRBD1. Per germline, CDR1 SGHDT and CDR2 YYEEEE. J gave up 2 bases and V 4 bases, and 3 bases lay outside the gene matches. This CDR3 spans 14 amino acids. The CDR3 sequence is CASSRTGVNYGYTF. CDR3 DNA: TGTGCCAGCAGCCGGACAGGGGTGAACTATGGCTACACCTTC. Variable domain in full (rest from reference TRBV5-6 and TRBJ1-2): DAGVTQSPTHLIKTRGQQVTLRCSPKSGHDTVSWYQQALGQGPQFIFQYYEEEERQRGNFPDRFSGHQFPNYSSELNVNALLLGDSALYLCASSRTGVNYGYTFGSGTRLTVV.

The rearrangement joins TRBV5-4 to TRBJ1-2; 7 bases match TRBD1. Germline CDR1 reads SGHNT; CDR2 reads YYREEE (reference sequence). The CDR3 has 13 residues. The V gene end was trimmed by 1 base and the J gene end by 7 bases; junction bases not matched to a gene: 4. The DNA for the CDR3 is TGTGCCAGCAGCTTGCCCGGACAGGTTGGCTACACCTTC. It codes for CASSLPGQVGYTF.

The rearrangement joins TRBV7-6 to TRBJ1-2; 9 nucleotides agree with TRBD1. In germline, CDR1 is SGHVS, CDR2 FNYEAQ. V gave up 4 bases and J gave up 4 bases; unmatched junction bases: 16. The CDR3 is made up of 18 amino acids. CDR3 bases: TGTGCCAGCAGCTCCACCCCGGGACAGGGAATCGTTGGCTATGGCTACACCTTC. Its protein product is CASSSTPGQGIVGYGYTF.

The genes are TRBV19 and TRBJ2-3, with D tentatively TRBD1 (6 bases). The germline CDR1 and CDR2 sequences are LNHDA and SQIVND (reference sequence). The CDR3 is 13 residues long. Trimming cost V 5 bases and J 5 bases, with 11 bases left between them. The CDR3 loop is CASSDRLGDTQYF. CDR3 sequence (DNA): TGTGCCAGTAGTGACAGGTTGGGAGATACGCAGTATTTT.

This clone was recorded at least ten times. V usage is TRBV30 and J usage is TRBJ2-7; tentative D call: TRBD2 (5 bases). The CDR3 loop spans 15 amino acids. The germline V gene encodes CDR1 GTSNPN and CDR2 SVGIG (reference sequence). V lost 1 base to trimming and J lost 3 bases, with 16 bases between them. The CDR3 sequence is CAWSDITRGLYEQYF. In nucleotides, the CDR3 is TGTGCCTGGAGTGATATCACTAGAGGTCTCTACGAGCAGTACTTC.

Written as DNA, the CDR3 is TGTGCCAGCACCGCTGGTAACAGTTGGAACACCGGGGAGCTGTTTTTT. This translates into CASTAGNSWNTGELFF. V gene TRBV6-6 combines with J gene TRBJ2-2; D uncertain. This CDR3 is 16 amino acids long. V lost 7 bases, J lost 1 base, and 16 bases lay in between. CDR1 is MNHNY and CDR2 is SVGAGI in the germline V gene (reference sequence).

The rearrangement uses TRBV29-1 and TRBJ1-2; the match to TRBD1 covers 7 bases. CDR3 length equals 12 residues. After removal of 6 bases from V and 6 bases from J, the junction contained 7 bases not matched to a gene. CDR1 and CDR2 (germline): SQVTM, ANQGSEA. In DNA, the CDR3 is TGCAGCGTCCCAGACAGGGCCCATGGCTACACCTTC. Translation gives CSVPDRAHGYTF.

This chain joins TRBV9 and TRBJ1-1; D remains ambiguous. The germline CDR1 and CDR2 sequences are SGDLS and YYNGEE. Trimming left V 0 bases short and J 1 base short, with 7 bases between. CDR3 length equals 14 residues. CDR3 bases: TGTGCCAGCAGCGTAGCCGCGAAGAACACTGAAGCTTTCTTT. Its protein product is CASSVAAKNTEAFF. The full variable domain, rest sourced from reference TRBV9 and TRBJ1-1, is DSGVTQTPKHLITATGQRVTLRCSPRSGDLSVYWYQQSLDQGLQFLIQYYNGEERAKGNILERFSAQQFPDLHSELNLSSLELGDSALYFCASSVAAKNTEAFFGQGTRLTVV.

This clone was seen a few times. The gene calls are TRBV29-1 and TRBJ1-1, with D possibly matching TRBD1 (5 bases). Germline lookup yields CDR1 SQVTM and CDR2 ANQGSEA. The CDR3 consists of 12 residues. With 7 bases removed from V and 3 bases from J, the gap between germline ends came to 12 bases. The CDR3 here is CSANQGYTEAFF. CDR3 sequence (DNA): TGCAGCGCTAACCAGGGTTACACTGAAGCTTTCTTT.

V gene TRBV5-4 combines with J gene TRBJ2-7; TRBD1 is a possible D gene (6 bases). V lost 4 bases to trimming and J lost 1 base, with 9 bases between them. Germline CDR1 is SGHNT and CDR2 is YYREEE (reference sequence). The CDR3 runs to 13 residues. The CDR3: CASSIDRSYEQYF. The CDR3 bases are TGTGCCAGCAGCATCGACAGGTCCTACGAGCAGTACTTC. The entire variable domain, with the rest obtained from reference TRBV5-4 and TRBJ2-7, is as follows: ETGVTQSPTHLIKTRGQQVTLRCSSQSGHNTVSWYQQALGQGPQFIFQYYREEENGRGNFPPRFSGLQFPNYSSELNVNALELDDSALYLCASSIDRSYEQYFGPGTRLTVT.

This sequence joins TRBV11-2 and TRBJ2-7, with a weak D call TRBD2 (7 bases). Trimming pared 0 bases from V and 9 bases from J, leaving 21 bases between. CDR1 is SGHAT, CDR2 FQNNGV, per germline. The CDR3 spans 16 residues. CDR3 bases: TGTGCCAGCAGCTTAGATAGGGGGGGTCCTTTGAGGTGGCAGTACTTC. As protein: CASSLDRGGPLRWQYF.

V gene TRBV20-1 combines with J gene TRBJ2-1, with TRBD1 as a possible D gene (6 bases). Germline CDR1 reads DFQATT; CDR2 reads SNEGSKA (reference sequence). This CDR3 has 12 amino acids. The V end was cut by 3 bases, the J end by 9 bases, with 12 bases between. The CDR3 DNA reads TGCAGTGCTAGTAAGGGGGACGGTGAGCAGTTCTTC. As protein: CSASKGDGEQFF.

The gene calls are TRBV19 and TRBJ1-1, with D perhaps matching TRBD1 (6 bases). V was cut by 5 bases and J by 3 bases, with 7 bases left in between. The CDR3 loop spans 12 amino acids. Germline CDR1 LNHDA, CDR2 SQIVND (reference sequence). CDR3 protein: CASSEGDTEAFF. Here the CDR3 DNA reads TGTGCCAGTAGTGAGGGGGACACTGAAGCTTTCTTT.

CDR3 sequence (DNA): TGTGCCAGCAGCTTAGTAGGCGGGTACTCTGGAAACACCATATATTTT. Residues: CASSLVGGYSGNTIYF. J is TRBJ1-3 and V is TRBV7-2, with no clear D. With 1 base removed from V and 0 bases from J, the gap between germline ends came to 10 bases. Germline V lookup: CDR1 SGHTA, CDR2 FQGNSA. The CDR3 has 16 amino acids.

This clone occurred once. The chain combines TRBV6-5 with TRBJ1-1; a possible D gene is TRBD1 (5 bases). Germline lookup yields CDR1 MNHEY and CDR2 SVGAGI. V was cut by 6 bases and J by 0 bases, with 11 bases left in between. This CDR3 contains 14 residues. The CDR3 coding sequence is TGTGCCAGCAGGGGGCCAGGGATGAACACTGAAGCTTTCTTT. As protein: CASRGPGMNTEAFF.

This sequence joins TRBV19 and TRBJ1-2; D is perhaps TRBD1 (6 bases). In germline, CDR1 is LNHDA, CDR2 SQIVND (reference sequence). Trimming stripped 6 bases from V and 3 bases from J, with 14 bases between. The CDR3 is 14 amino acids. In DNA form, the CDR3 reads TGTGCCAGTAGCCAACAGTGGGGGCACTATGGCTACACCTTC. It specifies CASSQQWGHYGYTF.